The next 8 T cell receptor beta chains were all read from a single sample in a study of STAT5B mutations in CD4+ large granular lymphocyte leukemia. Clones were read by immunoSEQ multiplex PCR, and TCRdb kept only the in-frame ones, dropping some. The profile shows 21,000 or so clones, about 79% of them singletons. The sequenced material came from CD4+ T cells from blood buffy coats. All receptors come from a human donor in good health.

J is TRBJ2-3 and V is TRBV10-1, with D maybe TRBD2 (6 bases). Germline V gives CDR1 WNHNN, CDR2 SYGVQD (reference sequence). V was trimmed by 3 bases and J by 0 bases, leaving 10 bases between them. This CDR3 has 15 amino acids. CDR3 nucleotides: TGCGCCAGCAGTGAAAAGGGACTGAGCACAGATACGCAGTATTTT. This sequence encodes CASSEKGLSTDTQYF.

V and J are TRBV29-1 and TRBJ2-7; D is unclear. V shed 1 base and J shed 1 base, with 2 bases lying between them. Per the germline V gene, CDR1 is SQVTM and CDR2 is ANQGSEA. This CDR3 is built from 11 residues. The CDR3 nucleotides read TGCAGCGTTGAAGGTTCCTACGAGCAGTACTTC. Translated, it gives CSVEGSYEQYF.

The V call is TRBV4-1, the J call TRBJ2-7, with 13 bases that match TRBD2. Trimming at V came to 3 bases and at J to 3 bases, leaving 2 bases not matched to a gene. The germline CDR1 and CDR2 sequences are MGHRA and YSYEKL. The CDR3 covers 15 residues. The CDR3 loop is CASSQGLAGHYEQYF. In DNA form, the CDR3 reads TGCGCCAGCAGCCAGGGACTAGCGGGACACTACGAGCAGTACTTC.

The rearrangement links TRBV28 to TRBJ2-3; 8 nucleotides align to TRBD2. Germline CDR1 is MDHEN and CDR2 is SYDVKM. The CDR3 runs 15 residues. Trimming took 6 bases from V and 6 from J; bases not matched to a gene: 11. The CDR3, as DNA: TGTGCCAGCAGCTCCCCAGGACTAGCATCCGATACGCAGTATTTT. This gives the protein CASSSPGLASDTQYF.

The chain joins TRBV5-4 to TRBJ2-1; TRBD2 matches 8 bases. This CDR3 comprises 15 residues. The germline V gene has CDR1 SGHNT and CDR2 YYREEE (reference sequence). V lost 0 bases and J lost 6; bases outside the gene matches: 5. As DNA, the CDR3 is TGTGCCAGCAGCTTGGATAGCGGGACGGGCAATGAGCAGTTCTTC. Protein: CASSLDSGTGNEQFF.

The chain uses TRBV11-2 and TRBJ2-4; 14 positions agree with TRBD2. CDR1 is SGHAT and CDR2 is FQNNGV in the germline V gene. The CDR3 length is 15 residues. Trimming took 1 base from V and 7 from J; bases not matched to a gene: 0. The CDR3 sequence: CASSLGTSGRNIQYF. The CDR3 bases are TGTGCCAGCAGCTTAGGGACTAGCGGGAGGAACATTCAGTACTTC.

This clone has only a few counts. The chain is built from TRBV19 and TRBJ1-2; D is unresolved. This CDR3 has 14 amino acids. Per the germline V gene, CDR1 is LNHDA and CDR2 is SQIVND (reference sequence). V lost 4 bases and J 4 bases, leaving 13 bases between the germline ends. The CDR3 loop is CASSTRTEAYGYTF. The DNA for the CDR3 is TGTGCCAGTAGTACCAGGACGGAAGCCTATGGCTACACCTTC.

The rearrangement uses TRBV30 and TRBJ2-5; no reliable D call. The DNA end lines up better with TRBJ2-7; the J call may be wrong. Germline CDR1 and CDR2: GTSNPN and SVGIG (reference sequence). This CDR3 region has 12 residues. CDR3 DNA sequence: TGTGCCTGGAAGTCTAGTGGATACGAGCAGTACTTC. The encoded protein is CAWKSSGYEQYF.